A single sample is the source of the 18 T cell receptor beta chains below, sequenced in a study of post-analysis software for immune sequencing data. The study's findings and limits: Patients showed TRBV5-6, TRBV5-1 and TRBV20-1 among a handful of TRBV segments more frequent than in controls.

Sequencing libraries made from TCR beta cDNA carried unique molecular identifiers. MiXCR, run by TCRdb on the PCR reads, gives a single entry per CDR3 protein. The sample lists hundreds of thousands of distinct CDR3 sequences, roughly 29% occurring once. Their specific antigens are unknown. Sequences were obtained from blood. The receptors derive from a girl under 18 with multiple sclerosis.

This sequence joins TRBV3-1 and TRBJ2-5, with D perhaps matching TRBD2 (6 bases). The DNA matches TRBJ2-7 better at its end, which makes the J call doubtful. Germline lookup yields CDR1 LGHDT and CDR2 YNNKEL (reference sequence). This CDR3 has 11 residues. CDR3: CASMKEGEQYF. CDR3 coding DNA: TGTGCCAGCATGAAGGAGGGCGAGCAGTACTTC.

This clonotype has a handful of counts. The CDR3 protein is CASSGQVKETQYF. The CDR3 DNA is TGTGCCAGCAGCGGACAGGTCAAAGAGACCCAGTACTTC. The chain combines TRBV7-9 with TRBJ2-5; TRBD1 matches at 7 bases. The CDR3 extends over 13 amino acids. Germline loops: CDR1 SEHNR, CDR2 FQNEAQ (reference sequence). J lost 3 bases, V lost 5 bases, and 3 bases had no gene match.

This clonotype turned up a few times. J is TRBJ1-2 and V is TRBV9; D gene uncertain. V was cut by 0 bases and J by 3 bases, with 12 bases left in between. Germline assignment: CDR1 SGDLS and CDR2 YYNGEE. The CDR3 contains 15 residues. DNA for the CDR3: TGTGCCAGCAGCGTAGATTTTGGGGAGGACTATGGCTACACCTTC. Translated: CASSVDFGEDYGYTF.

In this sample, this clonotype turned up a few times. The CDR3 here is CASSYWNRDSGAYEQYF. CDR3 nucleotide sequence: TGTGCCAGCAGTTACTGGAACCGGGACTCAGGGGCCTACGAGCAGTACTTC. The chain links TRBV6-5 to TRBJ2-7; D tentatively fits TRBD1 or TRBD2 (6 bases each). V was pared by 1 base and J by 2 bases, with 18 bases between. Germline assignment: CDR1 MNHEY and CDR2 SVGAGI. The CDR3 extends over 17 amino acids.

V usage is TRBV10-3 and J usage is TRBJ2-3, with 7 bases fitting TRBD2. This CDR3 is 18 amino acids long. V lost 6 bases to trimming and J lost 0 bases; unmatched junction nucleotides: 15. Per germline, CDR1 ENHRY and CDR2 SYGVKD. The CDR3 sequence is CAIRDESGNGSSTDTQYF. The CDR3, as DNA: TGTGCCATCAGGGATGAGAGCGGGAATGGCTCGAGCACAGATACGCAGTATTTT.

This clonotype was counted a few times. The chain is built from TRBV10-3 and TRBJ2-7; perhaps D is TRBD1 or TRBD2 (5 bases each). The CDR3 is made up of 17 amino acids. Trimming shortened V by 2 bases and J by 2 bases, and 19 bases separated the two germline ends. Germline values: CDR1 ENHRY, CDR2 SYGVKD. The CDR3 is CAISEPSKGTVTYEQYF. DNA for the CDR3: TGTGCCATCAGTGAGCCGTCTAAAGGGACGGTGACCTACGAGCAGTACTTC.

In this sample, this clonotype turned up a few times. This chain links TRBV4-1 with TRBJ2-3, with 14 bases fitting TRBD2. Germline V gene data show CDR1 as MGHRA and CDR2 as YSYEKL. V gave up 5 bases and J gave up 6 bases; unmatched junction bases: 10. This CDR3 has 17 residues. CDR3 in DNA: TGCGCCAGCAGCTTCCGACTAGCGGGGGGGCTGCGGGATACGCAGTATTTT. Residues: CASSFRLAGGLRDTQYF.

This clonotype was recorded a few times. The CDR3 coding sequence is TGTGCCAGCAGTTACGGCGACAGGAACCGTCGGGAGACCCAGTACTTC. It specifies CASSYGDRNRRETQYF. The chain employs TRBV28 and TRBJ2-5; weak D call: TRBD1 (6 bases). Germline V gene sequence: CDR1 MDHEN, CDR2 SYDVKM. V gave up 4 bases and J gave up 5 bases, with 20 bases separating them. CDR3 size: 16 residues.

Concerning this clonotype: It may be a read error: a sequence one base away is much more abundant. The chain is built from TRBV20-1 and TRBJ2-7; D is unresolved. Trimming stripped 6 bases from V and 2 bases from J, with 8 bases between. This CDR3 comprises 11 residues. Germline V gives CDR1 DFQATT, CDR2 SNEGSKA (reference sequence). CDR3 sequence: CSAPGTYEQYF. In nucleotides, the CDR3 is TGCAGTGCCCCTGGGACCTACGAGCAGTACTTC.

The chain recombines TRBV5-1 with TRBJ2-2; TRBD2 aligns across 12 bases. The germline gives CDR1 SGHRS, CDR2 YFSETQ. The CDR3 totals 17 residues. The ends lost 2 bases at V and 3 bases at J; junction bases unmatched: 5. CDR3 sequence: CASSFRLAGDHTGELFF. The CDR3 DNA follows: TGCGCCAGCAGCTTTAGACTAGCGGGAGATCACACCGGGGAGCTGTTTTTT.

There are a few counts of this clonotype. The CDR3 sequence: CATSSRVSGANVLTF. CDR3 coding DNA: TGTGCCACCAGCAGCAGGGTGTCCGGGGCCAACGTCCTGACTTTC. V gene TRBV15 combines with J gene TRBJ2-6, with a tentative D call TRBD1 (5 bases). CDR1 is LNHNV, CDR2 YYDKDF, per germline (reference sequence). The V and J ends lost 3 bases and 4 bases respectively, with 10 bases between them. CDR3 size: 15 residues. The variable domain in full, with the rest retrieved from reference TRBV15 and TRBJ2-6, is DAMVIQNPRYQVTQFGKPVTLSCSQTLNHNVMYWYQQKSSQAPKLLFHYYDKDFNNEADTPDNFQSRRPNTSFCFLDIRSPGLGDTAMYLCATSSRVSGANVLTFGAGSRLTVL.

This rearrangement joins TRBV29-1 to TRBJ1-1; 9 bases line up with TRBD1. CDR1 SQVTM and CDR2 ANQGSEA come from the germline V gene. The CDR3 totals 13 residues. The trim removed 5 bases at V and 4 bases at J, leaving 5 bases unmatched. DNA for the CDR3: TGCAGCGTTATTGGGACAGGGCCCACTGAAGCTTTCTTT. Translation: CSVIGTGPTEAFF.

Comments on this clonotype: One end of the junction does not line up with germline, which may come from a read error. The CDR3 DNA sequence: TGTGCCCACCGCCCGGCCCGGAACGCTGAAGCTTTCTTT. This codes for CAHRPARNAEAFF. The genes are TRBV28 and TRBJ1-1, with D uncertain. The CDR3 extends over 13 amino acids. The germline gives CDR1 MDHEN, CDR2 SYDVKM.

As regards this clonotype: With a much larger clone just one base away, this may be a read error. This CDR3 is CGVGRSYEQYF. As DNA, the CDR3 is TGCGGTGTCGGCCGCTCCTACGAGCAGTACTTC. This chain connects TRBV20-1 to TRBJ2-7; D gene unclear. This CDR3 is built from 11 residues. CDR1 is DFQATT and CDR2 is SNEGSKA in the germline V gene (reference sequence).

This chain uses TRBV20-1 with TRBJ2-1; D is ambiguous. Trimming left V 6 bases short and J 0 bases short, with 12 bases between. The germline V gene encodes CDR1 DFQATT and CDR2 SNEGSKA (reference sequence). The CDR3 loop spans 14 amino acids. CDR3 in DNA: TGCAGTGCGAGAAGTATGAGCTCCTACAATGAGCAGTTCTTC. The encoded protein is CSARSMSSYNEQFF.

With regard to this clonotype: Compared with germline, one end of the junction differs, possibly owing to a read error. The J gene is TRBJ2-1, the V gene TRBV28; no definite D call. The germline V gene encodes CDR1 MDHEN and CDR2 SYDVKM. The CDR3 loop spans 14 amino acids. Here the CDR3 reads CTSSFSLNYNEQFF. CDR3 DNA: TGTACCAGCAGTTTTTCCCTAAACTACAATGAGCAGTTCTTC.

This clonotype has only a few counts. This rearrangement joins TRBV29-1 to TRBJ2-7; 10 bases are a match to TRBD1. Trimming at V came to 4 bases and at J to 2 bases, leaving 8 bases not matched to a gene. CDR3 length equals 15 residues. Germline V gene data show CDR1 as SQVTM and CDR2 as ANQGSEA. The CDR3 sequence: CSVVGTGDLAYEQYF. CDR3 sequence (DNA): TGCAGCGTTGTAGGGACAGGGGATCTAGCCTACGAGCAGTACTTC.

This clonotype was observed at least ten times. J is TRBJ2-7 and V is TRBV29-1; the D gene is possibly TRBD1 (6 bases). The V gene's germline CDR1 is SQVTM and CDR2 ANQGSEA. The CDR3 is 14 amino acids. With 4 bases removed from V and 2 bases from J, the gap between germline ends came to 15 bases. The CDR3 reads CSVVGSGAAYEQYF. For the CDR3, the DNA is TGCAGCGTTGTGGGGTCAGGGGCCGCCTACGAGCAGTACTTC.